This T cell receptor (beta chain) was observed in a study of blood T cell repertoires in COVID-19. Method: immunoSEQ multiplex PCR; TCRdb's copy keeps in-frame clones and lacks some. The data contain about 350,000 clones, approximately 91% of them seen just once; the ten biggest clones take up approximately 1%. Trimming at V came to 4 bases and at J to 6 bases, leaving 12 bases not matched to a gene. This CDR3 has 16 amino acids. CDR1 SGHNT and CDR2 YYREEE come from the germline V gene (reference sequence). This TCR was recovered from a woman aged 25-40 years who had been exposed to COVID-19. The V gene is TRBV5-4, the J gene TRBJ2-1; 8 nucleotides align to TRBD2. The sequencing sample was made of PBMCs or T cells enriched from blood (not recorded which). The CDR3 sequence: CASSGGGAGDRNEQFF. CDR3 DNA sequence: TGTGCCAGCAGCGGAGGGGGAGCGGGAGACCGCAATGAGCAGTTCTTC.